Reported below is one TCR beta chain. Its target is not known. The CDR3 sequence is 12 residues long. Germline V gene sequence: CDR1 MNHNS, CDR2 SASEGT. V was cut by 5 bases and J by 4 bases, with 6 bases left in between. Sequencing used immunoSEQ multiplex PCR; TCRdb keeps in-frame clones, though not all of them. The data show fewer than 70,000 clones, with about nine tenths seen just once and approximately 4.2% held by the top ten. The entry originates in a study of a mutant IDH1 vaccine in newly diagnosed glioma. At the level of the study: Vaccine administration was initiated 4-6 weeks following radiotherapy alone, or with temozolomide cycles.

Time point here: week 5, during vaccination. Each dose of the vaccine consisted of 300 ug of mutant IDH1 20-mer peptide, with topical imiquimod. Sample: PBMCs, taken from a glioma patient whose treatment included an IDH1 peptide vaccine. This chain connects TRBV6-1 to TRBJ1-5; D gene unclear. This clonotype was obtained from a woman aged 40 to 50 with glioma. CDR3 sequence: CASSPSNQPQHF. Here the CDR3 DNA reads TGTGCCAGCAGTCCATCTAATCAGCCCCAGCATTTT.